These 21 T cell receptor beta chains share one sample of origin, sequenced in a study of cytomegalovirus exposure and HLA in healthy donors. The method was immunoSEQ multiplex PCR; TCRdb's version includes in-frame clones alone and lacks a portion of them. Of 170,000 or so clones in the sample, about 80% are singletons; the top ten hold 2.8%. Sequencing was performed on PBMCs. These receptors were collected from a woman aged 18-30 years in good health and CMV-seropositive.

This chain joins TRBV19 and TRBJ2-7; 7 nucleotides align to TRBD1. Germline lookup yields CDR1 LNHDA and CDR2 SQIVND (reference sequence). With 3 bases clipped from V and 3 bases from J, the junction kept 5 bases outside the gene matches. The CDR3 extends over 14 amino acids. The CDR3 nucleotides read TGTGCCAGTAGTATTCGCGACAGGGTCTACGAGCAGTACTTC. Encoded protein: CASSIRDRVYEQYF.

V usage is TRBV5-1 and J usage is TRBJ2-5; D might be TRBD1 (6 bases). This CDR3 has 14 residues. Germline V gene data show CDR1 as SGHRS and CDR2 as YFSETQ. With 2 bases removed from V and 4 bases from J, the gap between germline ends came to 12 bases. CDR3 residues: CASSFGQSIETQYF. For the CDR3, the DNA is TGCGCCAGCAGCTTCGGACAGTCCATAGAGACCCAGTACTTC.

V and J are TRBV7-6 and TRBJ2-3; possibly TRBD2 for D (6 bases). Trimming shortened V by 1 base and J by 0 bases, and 20 bases separated the two germline ends. The CDR3 sequence is 19 residues long. Germline CDR1 is SGHVS and CDR2 is FNYEAQ. CDR3 bases: TGTGCCAGCAGCTTAGGGGGGGTCCTTTTCCCAACTAGCACAGATACGCAGTATTTT. It translates to CASSLGGVLFPTSTDTQYF.

This chain uses TRBV7-9 with TRBJ2-1; TRBD2 matches at 8 bases. Germline CDR1 is SEHNR and CDR2 is FQNEAQ (reference sequence). J lost 9 bases, V lost 6 bases, and 13 bases had no gene match. The CDR3 contains 15 residues. CDR3 region: CASSLGLAGGVEQFF. CDR3 coding DNA: TGTGCCAGCAGTCTCGGACTAGCCGGGGGTGTTGAGCAGTTCTTC.

In this sample, this clone turned up once. The chain recombines TRBV7-9 with TRBJ2-5, with 7 bases that match TRBD2. The CDR3 covers 17 residues. V lost 0 bases and J lost 0; bases outside the gene matches: 7. The germline V gene has CDR1 SEHNR and CDR2 FQNEAQ (reference sequence). CDR3 amino acids: CASSLALQSGDQETQYF. The CDR3 nucleotides read TGTGCCAGCAGCTTAGCGCTTCAGAGCGGGGACCAAGAGACCCAGTACTTC.

The chain uses TRBV6-1 and TRBJ2-7; TRBD2 aligns across 11 bases. The germline V gene has CDR1 MNHNS and CDR2 SASEGT. V trimming: 6 bases; J trimming: 1 base; junction bases outside the gene matches: 2. The CDR3 contains 14 residues. CDR3 in DNA: TGTGCCAGCAGCCGGACTAGCGGGTCCTACGAGCAGTACTTC. Its protein product is CASSRTSGSYEQYF.

This chain links TRBV9 with TRBJ2-7, with 7 nucleotides matching TRBD2. Per the germline V gene, CDR1 is SGDLS and CDR2 is YYNGEE. The CDR3 runs to 14 residues. V lost 4 bases and J lost 7; bases outside the gene matches: 11. The CDR3: CASSPSGPPAEQYF. As DNA, the CDR3 is TGTGCCAGCAGCCCTAGCGGACCACCCGCGGAGCAGTACTTC. The whole variable domain, remainder taken from reference TRBV9 and TRBJ2-7, is DSGVTQTPKHLITATGQRVTLRCSPRSGDLSVYWYQQSLDQGLQFLIQYYNGEERAKGNILERFSAQQFPDLHSELNLSSLELGDSALYFCASSPSGPPAEQYFGPGTRLTVT.

This rearrangement joins TRBV2 to TRBJ2-3; TRBD2 aligns across 10 bases. The trim removed 6 bases at V and 6 bases at J, leaving 6 bases unmatched. Germline CDR1 and CDR2: SNHLY and FYNNEI. The CDR3 contains 14 residues. CDR3 coding DNA: TGTGCCAGCAGAATAGCGGGGGGCGGTGATACGCAGTATTTT. Translating gives CASRIAGGGDTQYF.

The CDR3 region is CASSSHRGDYEQYF. The CDR3 DNA follows: TGTGCCAGCAGTTCCCACAGGGGGGACTACGAGCAGTACTTC. The genes are TRBV5-4 and TRBJ2-7; 8 bases align to TRBD1. There are 14 residues in the CDR3. Germline V gene lookup returns CDR1 SGHNT and CDR2 YYREEE (reference sequence). V lost 5 bases and J lost 3; bases outside the gene matches: 7.

Turning to this clone: Additional DNA sequences in this sample encode the identical CDR3. V gene TRBV5-1 combines with J gene TRBJ2-2; 10 bases agree with TRBD1. CDR1 SGHRS and CDR2 YFSETQ come from the germline V gene. The V and J ends lost 0 bases and 4 bases, in that order; junction bases with no gene match: 0. The CDR3 has 15 amino acids. The CDR3: CASSLGQGATGELFF. CDR3 coding DNA: TGCGCCAGCAGCTTGGGACAGGGGGCCACCGGGGAGCTGTTTTTT.

This clone was seen only a few times. V gene TRBV7-2 combines with J gene TRBJ1-5; 7 positions match TRBD1. Germline V gene data show CDR1 as SGHTA and CDR2 as FQGNSA. The CDR3 is 13 residues long. The junction had 2 bases not matched to a gene; V was cut back by 5 bases and J by 4 bases. The CDR3 region is CASSPQGNQPQHF. For the CDR3, the DNA is TGTGCCAGCAGCCCACAGGGGAATCAGCCCCAGCATTTT.

The chain employs TRBV27 and TRBJ2-2; TRBD1 is a possible D gene (5 bases). V lost 7 bases and J lost 2, with 17 bases in between. The germline gives CDR1 MNHEY, CDR2 SMNVEV (reference sequence). CDR3 length: 16 amino acids. The CDR3 region has the DNA TGTGCCAGCACCCTCGCTATCCAGGGCAACACCGGGGAGCTGTTTTTT. Translated, it gives CASTLAIQGNTGELFF.

CDR3 amino acids: CASSLGTSGLTDTQYF. CDR3 DNA: TGTGCCAGCAGCTTAGGGACTAGCGGGCTCACAGATACGCAGTATTTT. The chain has TRBV7-8 and TRBJ2-3; 11 nucleotides align to TRBD2. The CDR3 contains 16 residues. With V trimmed by 1 base and J by 2 bases, 2 bases remained unmatched. CDR1 is SGHVS and CDR2 is FQNEAQ in the germline V gene.

The table lists this clone with a count of one. The chain is built from TRBV18 and TRBJ2-3; 7 bases align to TRBD1. Per germline, CDR1 KGHSH and CDR2 LQKENI. This CDR3 is 14 amino acids long. V was pared by 6 bases and J by 4 bases, with 7 bases of the junction left unmatched. CDR3: CASSSTGWADTQYF. The CDR3, as DNA: TGTGCCAGCTCTTCGACAGGGTGGGCAGATACGCAGTATTTT.

The rearrangement links TRBV5-6 to TRBJ2-7; 12 nucleotides agree with TRBD1. The CDR3 contains 16 residues. Germline values: CDR1 SGHDT, CDR2 YYEEEE. Trimming took 5 bases from V and 4 from J; bases not matched to a gene: 10. Written as DNA, the CDR3 is TGTGCCAGCAGATCCCGGGACAGGGGGCTTCGGTACGAGCAGTACTTC. Protein sequence: CASRSRDRGLRYEQYF.

Concerning this clone itself: The DNA is omitted, as the CDR3 cannot be located on it reliably, and the CDR3 follows TCRdb's listing. CDR3 region: CASSLEVRARGGHEQFF. The chain joins TRBV5-1 to TRBJ2-1; the D call in the table, TRBD1, was not verified against the DNA. Both ends counted, the CDR3 spans 17 residues. Germline V CDR1 and CDR2: SGHRS, YFSETQ.

The chain combines TRBV5-4 with TRBJ2-7; 11 bases are a match to TRBD1. CDR3 length: 14 residues. The junction had 2 bases not matched to a gene; V was cut back by 4 bases and J by 2 bases. Germline V CDR1 and CDR2: SGHNT, YYREEE (reference sequence). The CDR3 coding sequence is TGTGCCAGCAGCACGGACAGGGGGCCCTACGAGCAGTACTTC. Residues: CASSTDRGPYEQYF.

The chain has TRBV6-5 and TRBJ2-7, with D possibly TRBD2 on 5 matching bases. The CDR3 has 13 amino acids. Germline CDR1 is MNHEY and CDR2 is SVGAGI. The ends were cut back, 6 bases at V and 7 bases at J, with 16 bases in the middle. The CDR3 nucleotides are TGTGCCAGCAGATTTGGACTTGGGGTTGAGCAGTACTTC. Its translation: CASRFGLGVEQYF.

The V gene is TRBV29-1, the J gene TRBJ2-5; no clear D gene. The CDR3 consists of 13 residues. Per germline, CDR1 SQVTM and CDR2 ANQGSEA. V lost 0 bases and J lost 2, with 7 bases in between. CDR3 in amino acids: CSVEESPQETQYF. CDR3 coding DNA: TGCAGCGTTGAAGAGAGTCCTCAAGAGACCCAGTACTTC.

The rearrangement joins TRBV27 to TRBJ1-1; D is ambiguous. Looked up from germline, CDR1 is MNHEY and CDR2 is SMNVEV (reference sequence). This CDR3 has 13 residues. Trimming took off 2 bases at V and 4 bases at J, with 8 bases between the two ends. This CDR3 is CASSLAGSTEAFF. The CDR3 DNA reads TGTGCCAGCAGTTTAGCGGGGAGCACTGAAGCTTTCTTT.

The genes are TRBV19 and TRBJ1-1; the D gene is possibly TRBD1 (6 bases). The CDR3 runs 14 residues. V was cut by 5 bases and J by 5 bases, with 15 bases left in between. Germline V gene sequence: CDR1 LNHDA, CDR2 SQIVND (reference sequence). The CDR3, as DNA: TGTGCCAGTAGTCAGAGGGGGAGAGGGACTGAAGCTTTCTTT. This codes for CASSQRGRGTEAFF.